The 2 T cell receptor beta chains reported below all come from one sample, sequenced in a study of cytomegalovirus exposure and HLA in healthy donors. PCR primers comprised 60 Vbeta and 13 Jbeta primers. Generated by immunoSEQ multiplex PCR, the TCRdb table keeps only in-frame clones and is missing some. The sample records some 80,000 clones, around 78% being singletons. The material sequenced was PBMCs. These receptors all come from a man between 18 and 35 years old in good health and CMV-seropositive.

The CDR3 is CASASSRTGTYYSNQPQHF. Here the CDR3 DNA reads TGTGCCAGCGCCTCCTCCCGGACAGGGACTTATTATAGCAATCAGCCCCAGCATTTT. This chain connects TRBV28 to TRBJ1-5; 8 bases agree with TRBD1. The CDR3 has 19 amino acids. Per germline, CDR1 MDHEN and CDR2 SYDVKM. The trim removed 8 bases at V and 0 bases at J, leaving 18 bases unmatched.

There are a few counts of this clone. CDR3 in amino acids: CAISQGGSYEQYF. CDR3 bases: TGTGCCATCAGCCAGGGAGGGTCCTACGAGCAGTACTTC. The gene calls are TRBV10-3 and TRBJ2-7; TRBD2 matches at 7 bases. The V gene's germline CDR1 is ENHRY and CDR2 SYGVKD. The CDR3 consists of 13 residues. Unmatched junction bases numbered 3, after V lost 6 bases and J lost 1 base.